The next 12 T cell receptor beta chains were all read from a single sample in a study of a mutant IDH1 vaccine in newly diagnosed glioma. This table comes from immunoSEQ multiplex PCR, and its TCRdb copy is limited to in-frame clones, with some not included. The sample comprises about 54,000 clones, 80% to 85% of which are singletons, and 4.1% rests with the top ten. Antigen specificity for these receptors is unknown. The time point denotes: week 35, safety follow-up. Each vaccine dose was 300 ug of mutant IDH1 20-mer peptide, with topical imiquimod. Sequenced material: PBMCs, taken from a glioma patient whose treatment included an IDH1 peptide vaccine. These receptor sequences come from a woman aged 18-30 years with glioma.

The chain recombines TRBV7-6 with TRBJ1-5; 9 bases fit TRBD1. J was trimmed by 2 bases and V by 5 bases; bases with no gene match: 10. This CDR3 has 17 residues. Germline V gene sequence: CDR1 SGHVS, CDR2 FNYEAQ. In nucleotides, the CDR3 is TGTGCCAGCAGCGCCACAGGGGGCGGTTTGGGCAATCAGCCCCAGCATTTT. As protein: CASSATGGGLGNQPQHF.

V and J are TRBV19 and TRBJ2-7; D is uncertain. The CDR3 loop spans 12 amino acids. CDR1 is LNHDA and CDR2 is SQIVND in the germline V gene (reference sequence). V dropped 6 bases and J dropped 8 bases, with 14 bases sitting between them. The CDR3, as DNA: TGTGCCAGTAGCCACCCCGATGCAAAGCAGTACTTC. Translation: CASSHPDAKQYF.

This chain connects TRBV2 to TRBJ2-5; D gene uncertain. Between the trimmed V and J ends, which lost 8 bases and 3 bases, there was a span of 16 bases. Germline CDR1 is SNHLY and CDR2 is FYNNEI. CDR3 length: 14 residues. The CDR3 here is CASHFRTGEETQYF. Written as DNA, the CDR3 is TGTGCCAGCCATTTCAGGACGGGTGAAGAGACCCAGTACTTC.

The rearrangement links TRBV6-5 to TRBJ2-3, with 7 bases fitting TRBD2. This CDR3 has 14 residues. Germline CDR1 is MNHEY and CDR2 is SVGAGI. Trimming at V came to 5 bases and at J to 9 bases, leaving 11 bases not matched to a gene. CDR3 region: CASSNPGTTPTQYF. The CDR3 nucleotides read TGTGCCAGCAGTAACCCCGGGACTACCCCAACGCAGTATTTT.

This chain joins TRBV9 and TRBJ1-3; D is perhaps TRBD1 (5 bases). The germline V gene encodes CDR1 SGDLS and CDR2 YYNGEE. This CDR3 has 14 residues. Trimming took 2 bases from V and 3 from J, leaving 9 bases between them. CDR3 sequence reads: CASSVRVGGNTIYF. DNA for the CDR3: TGTGCCAGCAGCGTCAGGGTTGGTGGAAACACCATATATTTT. The full variable domain, its missing parts supplied by reference TRBV9 and TRBJ1-3, is DSGVTQTPKHLITATGQRVTLRCSPRSGDLSVYWYQQSLDQGLQFLIQYYNGEERAKGNILERFSAQQFPDLHSELNLSSLELGDSALYFCASSVRVGGNTIYFGEGSWLTVV.

This chain links TRBV19 with TRBJ1-5, with a tentative D call TRBD1 (6 bases). The CDR3 runs 16 residues. Per the germline V gene, CDR1 is LNHDA and CDR2 is SQIVND (reference sequence). Trimming shortened V by 3 bases and J by 9 bases, and 21 bases separated the two germline ends. This CDR3 is CASSIPRGRGGAPQHF. CDR3 sequence (DNA): TGTGCCAGTAGTATCCCACGTGGCAGGGGAGGCGCGCCCCAGCATTTT.

The V call is TRBV6-8, the J call TRBJ1-6, with D tentatively TRBD1 (5 bases). The CDR3 sequence is 12 residues long. Per germline, CDR1 MNHGY and CDR2 SAAAGT. The V end lost 9 bases, the J end lost 5 bases, and 8 bases lay between the germline ends. CDR3 region: CARAGNNSPLHF. The CDR3 bases are TGTGCCAGGGCAGGGAATAATTCACCCCTCCACTTT.

This chain links TRBV5-4 with TRBJ1-2; perhaps TRBD1 as D (5 bases). V lost 4 bases to trimming and J lost 3 bases, with 13 bases between them. This CDR3 has 14 residues. From germline, CDR1 is SGHNT and CDR2 YYREEE (reference sequence). The CDR3 nucleotides are TGTGCCAGCAGCCCTGGGGGGTCGGACTATGGCTACACCTTC. Protein sequence: CASSPGGSDYGYTF.

The chain combines TRBV4-1 with TRBJ2-7, with a tentative D call TRBD1 (5 bases). V was cut by 1 base and J by 3 bases, with 16 bases left in between. Germline V gene data show CDR1 as MGHRA and CDR2 as YSYEKL. The CDR3 totals 16 residues. The CDR3 reads CASSQAGQPSRYEQYF. The DNA for the CDR3 is TGCGCCAGCAGCCAAGCCGGACAACCCTCCCGCTACGAGCAGTACTTC.

The J gene is TRBJ2-2, the V gene TRBV11-1; no clear D. Germline CDR1 reads SGHAT; CDR2 reads FQDESV (reference sequence). Trimming stripped 4 bases from V and 4 bases from J, with 13 bases between. The CDR3 runs to 15 residues. The CDR3 is CASSSFNQLTGELFF. The CDR3 DNA is TGTGCCAGCAGCTCCTTTAATCAGCTCACCGGGGAGCTGTTTTTT.

The chain joins TRBV27 to TRBJ1-5; D is undetermined. The germline V gene has CDR1 MNHEY and CDR2 SMNVEV (reference sequence). The CDR3 contains 14 residues. Between the trimmed V and J ends, which lost 5 bases and 0 bases, there was a span of 8 bases. Here the CDR3 reads CASSRVYSNQPQHF. CDR3 coding DNA: TGTGCCAGCAGTCGAGTATATAGCAATCAGCCCCAGCATTTT.

In nucleotides, the CDR3 is TGTGCCAGCAGCTTAGAAGCACTAGCAGAGACCCAGTACTTC. Translated: CASSLEALAETQYF. The gene calls are TRBV11-1 and TRBJ2-5; the D gene is possibly TRBD2 (6 bases). V gave up 1 base and J gave up 4 bases, with 10 bases separating them. This CDR3 spans 14 amino acids. The germline V gene encodes CDR1 SGHAT and CDR2 FQDESV (reference sequence).